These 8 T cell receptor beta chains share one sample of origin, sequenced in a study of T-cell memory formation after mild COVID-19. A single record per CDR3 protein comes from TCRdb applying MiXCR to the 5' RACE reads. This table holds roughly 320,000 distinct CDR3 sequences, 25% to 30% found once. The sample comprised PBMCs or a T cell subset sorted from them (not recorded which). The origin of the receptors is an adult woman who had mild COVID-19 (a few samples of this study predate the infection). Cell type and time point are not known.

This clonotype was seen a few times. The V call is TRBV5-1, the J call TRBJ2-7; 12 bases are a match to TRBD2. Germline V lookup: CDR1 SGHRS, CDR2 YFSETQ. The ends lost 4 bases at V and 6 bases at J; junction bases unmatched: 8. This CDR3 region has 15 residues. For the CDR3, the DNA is TGCGCCAGCAGCCCTCGACTAGCGGGAGTGGGCGAGCAGTACTTC. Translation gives CASSPRLAGVGEQYF.

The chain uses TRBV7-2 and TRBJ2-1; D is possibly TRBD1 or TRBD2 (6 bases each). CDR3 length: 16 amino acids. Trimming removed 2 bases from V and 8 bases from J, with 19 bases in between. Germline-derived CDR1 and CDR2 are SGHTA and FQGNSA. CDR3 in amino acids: CASSLLGLGGRDEQFF. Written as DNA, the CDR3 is TGTGCCAGCAGCTTACTTGGGTTAGGGGGGCGCGATGAGCAGTTCTTC.

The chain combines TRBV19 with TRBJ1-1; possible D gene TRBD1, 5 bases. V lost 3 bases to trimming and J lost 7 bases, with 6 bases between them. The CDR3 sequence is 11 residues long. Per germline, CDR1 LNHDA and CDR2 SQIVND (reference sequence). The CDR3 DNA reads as TGTGCCAGTAGTATGGGGGTTGAAGCTTTCTTT. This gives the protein CASSMGVEAFF. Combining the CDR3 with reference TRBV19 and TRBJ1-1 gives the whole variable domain DGGITQSPKYLFRKEGQNVTLSCEQNLNHDAMYWYRQDPGQGLRLIYYSQIVNDFQKGDIAEGYSVSREKKESFPLTVTSAQKNPTAFYLCASSMGVEAFFGQGTRLTVV.

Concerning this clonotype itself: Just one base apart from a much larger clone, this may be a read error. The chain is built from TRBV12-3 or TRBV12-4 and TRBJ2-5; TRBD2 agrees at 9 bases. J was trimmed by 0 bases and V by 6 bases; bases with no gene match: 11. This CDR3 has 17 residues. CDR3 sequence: CASSRGRASGNQETQYF. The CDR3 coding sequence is TGTGCCAGCAGCCGCGGGAGGGCTAGCGGGAACCAAGAGACCCAGTACTTC.

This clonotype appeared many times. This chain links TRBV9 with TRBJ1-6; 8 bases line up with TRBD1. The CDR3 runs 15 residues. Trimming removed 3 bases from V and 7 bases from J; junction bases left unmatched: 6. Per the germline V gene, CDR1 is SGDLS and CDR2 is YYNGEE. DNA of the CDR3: TGTGCCAGCAGCGAGTTGGACAGGGCCAATTCACCCCTCCACTTT. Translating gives CASSELDRANSPLHF.

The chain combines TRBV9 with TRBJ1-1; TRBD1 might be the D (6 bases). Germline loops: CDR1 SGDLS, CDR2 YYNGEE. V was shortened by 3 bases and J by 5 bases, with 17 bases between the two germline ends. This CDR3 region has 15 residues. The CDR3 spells CASSAFSGTSTEAFF. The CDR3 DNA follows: TGTGCCAGCAGCGCTTTTTCCGGGACATCGACTGAAGCTTTCTTT.

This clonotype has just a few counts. DNA of the CDR3: TGTGCCAGCACCACCGGGACAGGGATGTTCTCAGAGACCCAGTACTTC. Its protein product is CASTTGTGMFSETQYF. The chain uses TRBV7-6 and TRBJ2-5; 9 positions agree with TRBD1. This CDR3 has 16 residues. The J segment lost 4 bases and the V segment lost 7 bases, leaving 13 bases of the junction unmatched. Germline lookup yields CDR1 SGHVS and CDR2 FNYEAQ.

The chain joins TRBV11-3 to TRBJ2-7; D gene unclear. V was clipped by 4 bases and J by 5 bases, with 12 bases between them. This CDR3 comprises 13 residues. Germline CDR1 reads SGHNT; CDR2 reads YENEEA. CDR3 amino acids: CASSYSLGHEQYF. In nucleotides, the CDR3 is TGTGCCAGCAGCTATTCCCTGGGCCACGAGCAGTACTTC.